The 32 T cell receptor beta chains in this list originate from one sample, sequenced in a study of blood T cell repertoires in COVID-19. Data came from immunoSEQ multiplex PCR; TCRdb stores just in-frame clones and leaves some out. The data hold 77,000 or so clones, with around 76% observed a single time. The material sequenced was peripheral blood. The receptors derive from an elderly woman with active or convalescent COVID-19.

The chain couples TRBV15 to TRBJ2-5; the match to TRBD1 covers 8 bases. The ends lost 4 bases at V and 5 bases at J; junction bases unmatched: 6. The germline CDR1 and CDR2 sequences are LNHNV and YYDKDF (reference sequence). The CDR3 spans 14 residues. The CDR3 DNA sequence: TGTGCCACCAGCATACAGGGGGTAAGGGAGACCCAGTACTTC. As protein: CATSIQGVRETQYF.

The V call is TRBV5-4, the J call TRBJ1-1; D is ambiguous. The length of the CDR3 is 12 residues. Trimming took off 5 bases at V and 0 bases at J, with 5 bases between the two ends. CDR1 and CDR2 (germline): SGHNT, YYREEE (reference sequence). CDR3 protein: CASSPVNTEAFF. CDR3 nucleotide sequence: TGTGCCAGCAGTCCCGTGAACACTGAAGCTTTCTTT.

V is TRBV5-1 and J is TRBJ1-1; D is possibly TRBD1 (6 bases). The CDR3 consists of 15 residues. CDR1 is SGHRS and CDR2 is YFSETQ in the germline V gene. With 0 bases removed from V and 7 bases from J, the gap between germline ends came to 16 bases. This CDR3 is CASSLEGDRIREAFF. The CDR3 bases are TGCGCCAGCAGCTTGGAGGGGGACCGAATCCGTGAAGCTTTCTTT.

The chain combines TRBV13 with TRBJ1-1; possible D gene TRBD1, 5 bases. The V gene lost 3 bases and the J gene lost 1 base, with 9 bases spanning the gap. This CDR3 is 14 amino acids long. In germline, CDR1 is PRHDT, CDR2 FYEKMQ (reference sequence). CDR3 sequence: CASSLSQGNTEAFF. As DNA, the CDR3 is TGTGCCAGCAGCTTGTCCCAGGGGAACACTGAAGCTTTCTTT.

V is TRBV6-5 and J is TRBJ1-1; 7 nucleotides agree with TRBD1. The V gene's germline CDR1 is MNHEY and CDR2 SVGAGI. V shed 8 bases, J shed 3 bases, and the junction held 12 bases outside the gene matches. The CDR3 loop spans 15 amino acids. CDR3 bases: TGTGCCAGCCTTTCCACAGGGGAATTCCACACTGAAGCTTTCTTT. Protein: CASLSTGEFHTEAFF.

The CDR3 sequence: CASRSWTDFTDTQYF. The CDR3, as DNA: TGTGCCAGCAGGTCCTGGACAGACTTCACAGATACGCAGTATTTT. The rearrangement uses TRBV11-2 and TRBJ2-3; D may be TRBD1 (6 bases). V was trimmed by 6 bases and J by 2 bases, leaving 15 bases between them. CDR3 length: 15 residues. Germline lookup yields CDR1 SGHAT and CDR2 FQNNGV.

The CDR3: CATSRDPLKGVKLFF. DNA of the CDR3: TGTGCCACCAGCAGAGATCCCCTGAAGGGAGTAAAACTGTTTTTT. The rearrangement links TRBV15 to TRBJ1-4; no definite D call. Trimming left V 0 bases short and J 10 bases short, with 15 bases between. This CDR3 has 15 amino acids. Germline CDR1 reads LNHNV; CDR2 reads YYDKDF (reference sequence).

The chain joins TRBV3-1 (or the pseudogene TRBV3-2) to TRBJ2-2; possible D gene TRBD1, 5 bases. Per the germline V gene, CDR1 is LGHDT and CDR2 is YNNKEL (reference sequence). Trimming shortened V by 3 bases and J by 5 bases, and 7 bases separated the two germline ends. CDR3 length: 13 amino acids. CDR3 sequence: CASSQTDTGELFF. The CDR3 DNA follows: TGTGCCAGCAGCCAGACAGATACCGGGGAGCTGTTTTTT.

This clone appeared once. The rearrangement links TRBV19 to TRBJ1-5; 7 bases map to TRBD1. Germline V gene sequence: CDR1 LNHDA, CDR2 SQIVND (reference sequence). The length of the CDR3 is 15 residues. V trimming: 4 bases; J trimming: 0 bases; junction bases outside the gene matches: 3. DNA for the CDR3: TGTGCCAGTAGTAGGGGGACAGATAGCAATCAGCCCCAGCATTTT. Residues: CASSRGTDSNQPQHF.

The CDR3 loop reads CASSDLTSLGQPQHF. The CDR3 nucleotides read TGTGCCAGCAGTGATTTGACATCTTTGGGTCAGCCCCAGCATTTT. The genes are TRBV2 and TRBJ1-5; D call uncertain. Germline lookup yields CDR1 SNHLY and CDR2 FYNNEI. The CDR3 is made up of 15 amino acids. V was shortened by 3 bases and J by 6 bases, with 15 bases between the two germline ends.

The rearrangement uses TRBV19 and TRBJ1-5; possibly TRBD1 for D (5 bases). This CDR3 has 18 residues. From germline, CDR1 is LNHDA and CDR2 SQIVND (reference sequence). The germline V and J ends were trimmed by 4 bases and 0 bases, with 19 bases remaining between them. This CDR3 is CASSTGLGGPTSNQPQHF. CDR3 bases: TGTGCCAGTAGTACCGGGCTGGGGGGACCGACTAGCAATCAGCCCCAGCATTTT.

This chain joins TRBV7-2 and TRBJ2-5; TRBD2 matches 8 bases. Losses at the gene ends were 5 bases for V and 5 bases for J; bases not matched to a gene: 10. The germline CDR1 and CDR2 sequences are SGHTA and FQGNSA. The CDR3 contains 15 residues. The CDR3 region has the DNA TGTGCCAGCAGCCGGGGGGGGGCCCCGGAGGAGACCCAGTACTTC. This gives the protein CASSRGGAPEETQYF.

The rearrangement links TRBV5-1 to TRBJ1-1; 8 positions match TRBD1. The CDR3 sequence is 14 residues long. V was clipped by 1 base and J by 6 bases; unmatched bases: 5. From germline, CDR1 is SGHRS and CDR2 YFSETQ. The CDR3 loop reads CASSLSTGGAEAFF. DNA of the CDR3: TGCGCCAGCAGCTTGAGTACAGGGGGAGCTGAAGCTTTCTTT. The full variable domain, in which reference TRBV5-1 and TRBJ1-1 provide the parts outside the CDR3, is KAGVTQTPRYLIKTRGQQVTLSCSPISGHRSVSWYQQTPGQGLQFLFEYFSETQRNKGNFPGRFSGRQFSNSRSEMNVSTLELGDSALYLCASSLSTGGAEAFFGQGTRLTVV.

The CDR3 protein is CASSLRDNSYEQYF. The CDR3 region has the DNA TGTGCCAGCAGCCTAAGGGACAACTCCTACGAGCAGTACTTC. This chain joins TRBV7-8 and TRBJ2-7; perhaps TRBD1 as D (6 bases). CDR3 size: 14 residues. The germline V gene encodes CDR1 SGHVS and CDR2 FQNEAQ. The germline V and J ends were trimmed by 5 bases and 0 bases, with 11 bases remaining between them.

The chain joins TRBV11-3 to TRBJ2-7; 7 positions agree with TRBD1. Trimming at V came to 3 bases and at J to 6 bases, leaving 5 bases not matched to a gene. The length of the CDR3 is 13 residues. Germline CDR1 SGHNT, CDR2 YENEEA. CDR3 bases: TGTGCCAGCAGCTTGCTCCGGGACAGCGAGCAGTACTTC. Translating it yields CASSLLRDSEQYF.

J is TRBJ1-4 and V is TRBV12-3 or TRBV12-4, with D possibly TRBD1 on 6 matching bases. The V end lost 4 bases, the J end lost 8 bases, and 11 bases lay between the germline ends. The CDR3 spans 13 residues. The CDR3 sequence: CASSWGGVEKLFF. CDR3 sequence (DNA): TGTGCCAGCAGTTGGGGGGGCGTAGAAAAACTGTTTTTT.

For the CDR3, the DNA is TGTGCCAGCAGCCCCGGACTAGCGGGGGAATACGAGCAGTACTTC. This codes for CASSPGLAGEYEQYF. The V and J genes are TRBV5-6 and TRBJ2-7; 13 bases line up with TRBD2. The CDR3 has 15 amino acids. CDR1 SGHDT and CDR2 YYEEEE come from the germline V gene. The J segment lost 4 bases and the V segment lost 4 bases, leaving 5 bases of the junction unmatched.

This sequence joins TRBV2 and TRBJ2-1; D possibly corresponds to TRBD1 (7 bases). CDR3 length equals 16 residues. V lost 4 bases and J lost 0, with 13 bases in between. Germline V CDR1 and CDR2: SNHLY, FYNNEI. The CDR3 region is CASSVSGGGSYNEQFF. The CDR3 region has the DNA TGTGCCAGCAGTGTTTCAGGGGGAGGCTCCTACAATGAGCAGTTCTTC. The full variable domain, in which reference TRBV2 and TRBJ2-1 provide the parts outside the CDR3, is EPEVTQTPSHQVTQMGQEVILRCVPISNHLYFYWYRQILGQKVEFLVSFYNNEISEKSEIFDDQFSVERPDGSNFTLKIRSTKLEDSAMYFCASSVSGGGSYNEQFFGPGTRLTVL.

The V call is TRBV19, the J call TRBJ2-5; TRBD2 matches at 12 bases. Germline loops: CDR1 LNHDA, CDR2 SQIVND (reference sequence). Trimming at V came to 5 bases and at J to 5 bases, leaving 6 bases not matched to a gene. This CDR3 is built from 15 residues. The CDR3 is CASSAGLAGRETQYF. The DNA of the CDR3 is TGTGCCAGTAGTGCCGGACTAGCGGGGAGGGAGACCCAGTACTTC.

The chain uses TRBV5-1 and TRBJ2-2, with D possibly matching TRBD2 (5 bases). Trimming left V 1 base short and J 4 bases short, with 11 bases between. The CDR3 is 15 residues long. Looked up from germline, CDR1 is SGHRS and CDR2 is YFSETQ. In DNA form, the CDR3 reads TGCGCCAGCAGCTTGACTGGGGAGCGCACCGGGGAGCTGTTTTTT. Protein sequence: CASSLTGERTGELFF.

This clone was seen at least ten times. CDR3 sequence: CASSALDTSNYGYTF. In nucleotides, the CDR3 is TGTGCCAGCAGCGCCCTGGACACCTCTAACTATGGCTACACCTTC. This chain connects TRBV11-2 to TRBJ1-2; D is possibly TRBD1 (5 bases). This CDR3 comprises 15 residues. CDR1 is SGHAT and CDR2 is FQNNGV in the germline V gene. The V gene lost 5 bases and the J gene lost 0 bases, with 13 bases spanning the gap.

The CDR3: CASSHSEGQNNYNEQFF. DNA for the CDR3: TGTGCCAGCAGTCACTCTGAGGGACAGAACAACTACAATGAGCAGTTCTTC. The genes are TRBV7-9 and TRBJ2-1, with TRBD1 matching 7 bases. The ends lost 6 bases at V and 3 bases at J; junction bases unmatched: 14. CDR1 SEHNR and CDR2 FQNEAQ come from the germline V gene (reference sequence). The CDR3 has 17 residues.

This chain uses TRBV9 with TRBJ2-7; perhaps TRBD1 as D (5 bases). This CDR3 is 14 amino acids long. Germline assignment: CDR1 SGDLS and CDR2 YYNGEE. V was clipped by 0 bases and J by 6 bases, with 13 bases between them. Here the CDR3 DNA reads TGTGCCAGCAGCGTAGCGGCAGGGTTAGGCGAGCAGTACTTC. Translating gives CASSVAAGLGEQYF.

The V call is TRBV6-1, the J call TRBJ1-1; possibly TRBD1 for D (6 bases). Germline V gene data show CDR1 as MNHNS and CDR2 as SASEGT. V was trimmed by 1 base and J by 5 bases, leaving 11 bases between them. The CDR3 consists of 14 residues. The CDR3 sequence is CASSEGGGRTEAFF. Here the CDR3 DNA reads TGTGCCAGCAGTGAAGGAGGGGGAAGGACTGAAGCTTTCTTT.

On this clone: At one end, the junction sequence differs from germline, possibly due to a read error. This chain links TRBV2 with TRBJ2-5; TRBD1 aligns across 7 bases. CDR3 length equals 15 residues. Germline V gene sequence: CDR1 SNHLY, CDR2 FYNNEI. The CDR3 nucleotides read TGTGCCAGCAGTAAAGCGACAGGGCAACAAGAGACCCAGTACTTC. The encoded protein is CASSKATGQQETQYF. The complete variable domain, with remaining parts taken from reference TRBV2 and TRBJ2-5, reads EPEVTQTPSHQVTQMGQEVILRCVPISNHLYFYWYRQILGQKVEFLVSFYNNEISEKSEIFDDQFSVERPDGSNFTLKIRSTKLEDSAMYFCASSKATGQQETQYFGPGTRLLVL.

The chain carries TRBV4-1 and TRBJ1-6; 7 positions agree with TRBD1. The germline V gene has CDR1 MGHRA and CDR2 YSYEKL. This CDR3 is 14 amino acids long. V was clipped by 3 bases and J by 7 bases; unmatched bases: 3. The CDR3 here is CASSHPQGNSPLHF. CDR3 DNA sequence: TGCGCCAGCAGCCACCCACAGGGGAATTCACCCCTCCACTTT.

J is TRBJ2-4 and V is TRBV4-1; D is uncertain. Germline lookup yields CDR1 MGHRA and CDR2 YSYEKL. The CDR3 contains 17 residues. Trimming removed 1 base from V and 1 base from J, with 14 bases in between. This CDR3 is CASSQGEQHIAKNIQYF. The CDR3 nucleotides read TGCGCCAGCAGCCAAGGAGAACAGCATATTGCCAAAAACATTCAGTACTTC.

Here the CDR3 DNA reads TGTGCCAGCAGGCTGACAACAAGTTCTGGAAACACCATATATTTT. This encodes CASRLTTSSGNTIYF. The V gene is TRBV2, the J gene TRBJ1-3, with unresolved D. This CDR3 comprises 15 residues. Deletions cut 6 bases from V and 1 base from J, with 13 bases between. Germline CDR1 SNHLY, CDR2 FYNNEI.

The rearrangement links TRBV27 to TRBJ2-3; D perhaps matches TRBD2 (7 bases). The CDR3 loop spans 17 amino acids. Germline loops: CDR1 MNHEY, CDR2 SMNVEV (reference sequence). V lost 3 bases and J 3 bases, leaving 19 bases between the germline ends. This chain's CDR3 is CASSFLTGRGVTDTQYF. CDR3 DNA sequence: TGTGCCAGCAGTTTCCTCACGGGGAGGGGGGTTACAGATACGCAGTATTTT.

CDR3 in amino acids: CASSWDRGRTEAFF. The CDR3 DNA follows: TGTGCCAGCAGCTGGGACAGGGGTAGGACTGAAGCTTTCTTT. The rearrangement joins TRBV11-2 to TRBJ1-1, with TRBD1 matching over 10 bases. The V gene end was trimmed by 4 bases and the J gene end by 5 bases; junction bases not matched to a gene: 4. In germline, CDR1 is SGHAT, CDR2 FQNNGV. The CDR3 is 14 amino acids.

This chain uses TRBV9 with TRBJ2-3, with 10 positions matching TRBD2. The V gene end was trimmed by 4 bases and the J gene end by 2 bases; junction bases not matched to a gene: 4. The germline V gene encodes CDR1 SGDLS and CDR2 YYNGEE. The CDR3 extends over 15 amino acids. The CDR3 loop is CASSTGLAVTDTQYF. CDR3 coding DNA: TGTGCCAGCAGCACCGGACTAGCGGTCACAGATACGCAGTATTTT. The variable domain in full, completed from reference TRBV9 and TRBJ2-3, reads DSGVTQTPKHLITATGQRVTLRCSPRSGDLSVYWYQQSLDQGLQFLIQYYNGEERAKGNILERFSAQQFPDLHSELNLSSLELGDSALYFCASSTGLAVTDTQYFGPGTRLTVL.

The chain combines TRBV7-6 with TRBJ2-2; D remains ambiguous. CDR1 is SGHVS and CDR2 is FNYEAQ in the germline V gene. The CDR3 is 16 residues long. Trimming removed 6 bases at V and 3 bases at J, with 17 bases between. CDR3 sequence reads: CASSFELNSDTGELFF. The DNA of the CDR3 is TGTGCCAGCAGTTTTGAATTGAATAGTGACACCGGGGAGCTGTTTTTT. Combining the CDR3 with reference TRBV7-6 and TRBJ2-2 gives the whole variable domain GAGVSQSPRYKVTKRGQDVALRCDPISGHVSLYWYRQALGQGPEFLTYFNYEAQQDKSGLPNDRFSAERPEGSISTLTIQRTEQRDSAMYRCASSFELNSDTGELFFGEGSRLTVL.